The sequence of this T cell receptor beta chain was determined in a study of control samples from healthy donors and cancer patients. Sequencing used immunoSEQ multiplex PCR; TCRdb keeps in-frame clones, though not all of them. The sample lists roughly 450,000 clones; about nine tenths were seen once. Losses at the gene ends were 8 bases for V and 4 bases for J; bases not matched to a gene: 10. Germline V lookup: CDR1 MNHEY, CDR2 SMNVEV (reference sequence). CDR3 length equals 14 residues. This chain joins TRBV27 and TRBJ1-1; 7 bases line up with TRBD1. The source is a middle-aged man with head and neck cancer. Sequencing input: PBMCs. CDR3 bases: TGTGCCAGCCGGTGGGACAGCTCGGGCACTGAAGCTTTCTTT. Translation: CASRWDSSGTEAFF.